This entry is about one T cell receptor beta chain. The CDR3 spans 16 residues. Germline CDR1 reads LGHDT; CDR2 reads YNNKEL (reference sequence). The V gene lost 0 bases and the J gene lost 6 bases, with 15 bases spanning the gap. Original processing methods: Researchers report that nucleated cell counts were estimated from reference gene primer amplification. Libraries were prepared by immunoSEQ multiplex PCR; TCRdb keeps only in-frame clonotypes and omits some of them. D and trimming come from the DNA, and the V and J calls and clone size come from that table. The table records about 150,000 clones, around 89% of them present only once. The data stem from a study of blood T cell repertoires in COVID-19. About the research overall: PBMCs, B-cell-depleted T cells, or T cells provided the cDNA or gDNA that made up the material.

This TCR was recovered from a man aged 60 to 69 with acute or convalescent COVID-19. Sequenced sample: peripheral blood. This chain connects TRBV3-1 (or the pseudogene TRBV3-2) to TRBJ2-1, with D possibly matching TRBD1 (5 bases). The CDR3 DNA follows: TGTGCCAGCAGCCAAGACCCCAGGGTGGCCTCCAATGAGCAGTTCTTC. Translated, it gives CASSQDPRVASNEQFF.